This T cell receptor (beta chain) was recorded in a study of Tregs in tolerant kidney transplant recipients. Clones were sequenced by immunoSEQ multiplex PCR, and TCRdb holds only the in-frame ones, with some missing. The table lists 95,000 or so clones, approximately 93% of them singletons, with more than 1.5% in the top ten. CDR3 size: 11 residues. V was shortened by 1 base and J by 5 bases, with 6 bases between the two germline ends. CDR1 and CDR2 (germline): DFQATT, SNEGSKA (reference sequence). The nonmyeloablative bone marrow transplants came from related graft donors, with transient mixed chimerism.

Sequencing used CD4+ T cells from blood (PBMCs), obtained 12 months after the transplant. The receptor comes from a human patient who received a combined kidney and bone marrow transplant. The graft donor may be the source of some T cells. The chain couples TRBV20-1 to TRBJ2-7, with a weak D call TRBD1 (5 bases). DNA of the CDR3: TGCAGTGCTAGAGCGGACAACGAGCAGTACTTC. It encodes CSARADNEQYF.